The rows below give T cell receptor beta chains drawn from one sample of a study of T cells in Graves' hyperthyroidism and ophthalmopathy. TCRdb ran MiXCR on the multiplex PCR reads and lists one entry per CDR3 protein. Found here are 300,000 to 400,000 distinct CDR3 sequences, more than 14% of them singletons; the top ten hold around a fifth. The specimen was blood. The source is a woman in her twenties or thirties with Graves' ophthalmopathy. CDR3s include the opening cysteine and the closing phenylalanine or tryptophan. A D gene is named only where the DNA matches it firmly. Size values are once, few and many counts, or a class for expanded clones, and some rows have none.

clone_size,j_call,v_call,d_call,cdr3_length,cdr3_nt,cdr3_aa
many,TRBJ2-1,TRBV11-2,NA,14,TGTGCCAGCAGCTTAGTCACCCGGGAGCTTGAGCAGTTCTTC,CASSLVTRELEQFF
many,TRBJ1-1,TRBV10-3,NA,14,TGTGCCGTCAGGAGGGCAGGGGTGAACACTGAAGCTTTCTTT,CAVRRAGVNTEAFF
few,TRBJ2-1,TRBV27,TRBD2,17,TGTGCCAGCAGTTTTGGACTAGCGGGGGCCCTCTACAATGAGCAGTTCTTC,CASSFGLAGALYNEQFF
NA,TRBJ2-7,TRBV2,TRBD1,16,TGTGCCAGCAGTGGGGGGCCGGACAGGGCGGTTTACGAGCAGTACTTC,CASSGGPDRAVYEQYF
NA,TRBJ2-3,TRBV6-1,NA,12,TGTGCCAGCAGTGAACCAAGACTGAAGCAGTATTTT,CASSEPRLKQYF
NA,TRBJ2-3,TRBV7-2,NA,15,TGTGCCGGCAGCGCGACGGGGGCCAGCACAGATACGCAGTATTTT,CAGSATGASTDTQYF
many,TRBJ1-2,TRBV30,NA,8,TGTGCCGGGTATGGCTACACCTTC,CAGYGYTF
NA,TRBJ2-7,TRBV27,TRBD1,17,TGTGCCAGCAGCCAAGGGGGATCCGGGACAGGGCCCTACGAGCAGTACTTC,CASSQGGSGTGPYEQYF
NA,TRBJ1-1,TRBV9,TRBD1,22,TGTGCCAGCAGCGTTCGCGGGGGCCTAACAGGGGCCCCGTGGGGGGGAAACACTGAAGCTTTCTTT,CASSVRGGLTGAPWGGNTEAFF
many,TRBJ2-5,TRBV9,TRBD2,17,TGTGCCAGCAGCACCGGGACTAGCGGGAACGACCAAGAGACCCAGTACTTC,CASSTGTSGNDQETQYF